Presented here are 18 T cell receptor beta chains from one specimen sequenced in a study of T cell responses to AZD1222 COVID-19 vaccine (dated by TCRdb to the early 2020s). Libraries were made using the immunoSEQ multiplex PCR assay. TCRdb limited this immuneACCESS table to in-frame rearrangements with V and J called. A share of clones is missing; checked studies link under half to unresolved V genes, and the rest is unexplained. The sample table records 140,000 or so clones; about 90% of these occur just once. The top ten clones comprise roughly 7.6% of the sample. The time point label, as the study defines it: about 28 days (+/-7) after the second vaccine dose. According to the study, the label for this sample's treatment or condition signals: meningococcal conjugate vaccine given as trial control. This material consisted of peripheral blood, taken 28 days after the second dose of the MenACWY control vaccine. Every receptor here comes from an adult who received the MenACWY meningococcal vaccine as a control.

The chain uses TRBV30 and TRBJ2-2, with 13 bases fitting TRBD2. The V and J ends lost 8 bases and 8 bases, in that order; junction bases with no gene match: 8. The CDR3 sequence is 14 residues long. CDR1 and CDR2 from the germline V gene are GTSNPN and SVGIG (reference sequence). For the CDR3, the DNA is TGTGCCCGAACTAGCGGGAGGGCGTCGGGGGAGCTGTTTTTT. Protein product: CARTSGRASGELFF. Combining the CDR3 with reference TRBV30 and TRBJ2-2 gives the whole variable domain SQTIHQWPATLVQPVGSPLSLECTVEGTSNPNLYWYRQAAGRGLQLLFYSVGIGQISSEVPQNLSASRPQDRQFILSSKKLLLSDSGFYLCARTSGRASGELFFGEGSRLTVL.

The chain is built from TRBV9 and TRBJ1-6; D may be TRBD1 (5 bases). CDR1 is SGDLS, CDR2 YYNGEE, per germline. The CDR3 has 12 residues. Trimming took 4 bases from V and 10 from J, leaving 9 bases between them. The CDR3 region has the DNA TGTGCCAGCAGCATTTCAGGGTCACCCCTCCACTTT. This sequence encodes CASSISGSPLHF.

This sequence joins TRBV5-6 and TRBJ1-5, with D possibly being TRBD1 (5 bases). Looked up from germline, CDR1 is SGHDT and CDR2 is YYEEEE. The CDR3 runs to 14 residues. V lost 0 bases, J lost 7 bases, and 11 bases lay in between. CDR3 amino acids: CASSLGQLDQPQHF. The CDR3 coding sequence is TGTGCCAGCAGCTTGGGACAGCTCGACCAGCCCCAGCATTTT. The full variable domain, with the rest looked up from reference TRBV5-6 and TRBJ1-5, is DAGVTQSPTHLIKTRGQQVTLRCSPKSGHDTVSWYQQALGQGPQFIFQYYEEEERQRGNFPDRFSGHQFPNYSSELNVNALLLGDSALYLCASSLGQLDQPQHFGDGTRLSIL.

The rearrangement links TRBV9 to TRBJ1-1; 7 nucleotides line up with TRBD1. Germline V gives CDR1 SGDLS, CDR2 YYNGEE. Trimming at V came to 0 bases and at J to 5 bases, leaving 10 bases not matched to a gene. This CDR3 comprises 16 residues. In DNA, the CDR3 is TGTGCCAGCAGCGTAGACCCTAGGGGGCCGGGTACTGAAGCTTTCTTT. It is translated as CASSVDPRGPGTEAFF.

J is TRBJ2-7 and V is TRBV12-3 or TRBV12-4, with a weak D call TRBD1 (6 bases). The CDR3 length is 13 residues. Trimming shortened V by 5 bases and J by 6 bases, and 14 bases separated the two germline ends. The CDR3 DNA is TGTGCCAGCAGTCGGGCCCTGGGGGCCGAGCAGTACTTC. Protein sequence: CASSRALGAEQYF.

The rearrangement joins TRBV3-1 (or the pseudogene TRBV3-2) to TRBJ1-1; 9 nucleotides align to TRBD1. The CDR3 extends over 17 amino acids. Trimming at V came to 5 bases and at J to 5 bases, leaving 15 bases not matched to a gene. The germline V gene has CDR1 LGHDT and CDR2 YNNKEL (reference sequence). The CDR3 protein is CASSSGDRVLIGTEAFF. CDR3 coding DNA: TGTGCCAGCAGCTCCGGGGACAGGGTCTTAATAGGGACTGAAGCTTTCTTT.

CDR3: CSASLGLAGGVYRYNEQFF. Written as DNA, the CDR3 is TGCAGTGCTAGTTTGGGACTAGCGGGAGGCGTCTACCGTTACAATGAGCAGTTCTTC. The gene calls are TRBV20-1 and TRBJ2-1, with 15 positions matching TRBD2. The CDR3 totals 19 residues. Germline V CDR1 and CDR2: DFQATT, SNEGSKA (reference sequence). V shed 3 bases, J shed 4 bases, and the junction held 13 bases outside the gene matches.

The chain joins TRBV6-2 or TRBV6-3 to TRBJ2-1, with 8 positions matching TRBD1. The germline V gene encodes CDR1 MNHEY and CDR2 SVGEGT. The junction had 7 bases not matched to a gene; V was cut back by 5 bases and J by 7 bases. The CDR3 loop spans 14 amino acids. In DNA, the CDR3 is TGTGCCAGCAGTCCCAGGGGGCTCGGGAATGAGCAGTTCTTC. The encoded protein is CASSPRGLGNEQFF.

The chain has TRBV12-5 and TRBJ2-4, with D possibly TRBD1 on 6 matching bases. Trimming removed 0 bases at V and 6 bases at J, with 9 bases between. Germline CDR1 LGHNT, CDR2 FRNRAP. The CDR3 totals 14 residues. CDR3 residues: CASGLVGAGNIQYF. In nucleotides, the CDR3 is TGTGCTAGTGGTTTGGTGGGGGCCGGAAACATTCAGTACTTC. Looking up the rest from reference TRBV12-5 and TRBJ2-4 gives the full variable domain: DARVTQTPRHKVTEMGQEVTMRCQPILGHNTVFWYRQTMMQGLELLAYFRNRAPLDDSGMPKDRFSAEMPDATLATLKIQPSEPRDSAVYFCASGLVGAGNIQYFGAGTRLSVL.

The V and J genes are TRBV19 and TRBJ2-2, with D possibly matching TRBD1 (9 bases). Per germline, CDR1 LNHDA and CDR2 SQIVND (reference sequence). This CDR3 is 18 amino acids long. Between the trimmed V and J ends, which lost 5 bases and 9 bases, there was a span of 28 bases. The CDR3, as DNA: TGTGCCAGTAGTCCCCCCCGGACAGGGGCCCAGCGGGAGAGGGAGCTGTTTTTT. It specifies CASSPPRTGAQRERELFF.

The V gene is TRBV6-5, the J gene TRBJ2-7; 8 bases are a match to TRBD1. The CDR3 is 11 residues long. Trimming removed 6 bases from V and 7 bases from J; junction bases left unmatched: 2. From germline, CDR1 is MNHEY and CDR2 SVGAGI. In DNA form, the CDR3 reads TGTGCCAGCAGGCACAGGGGGGAGCAGTACTTC. It specifies CASRHRGEQYF.

The rearrangement uses TRBV7-2 and TRBJ1-6, with 7 bases identical to TRBD1. Germline assignment: CDR1 SGHTA and CDR2 FQGNSA. The CDR3 totals 17 residues. Trimming removed 3 bases from V and 10 bases from J; junction bases left unmatched: 15. In nucleotides, the CDR3 is TGTGCCAGCAGCTTCCTTGGGGGAGGGGGCGTTGGATCACCCCTCCACTTT. Translating it yields CASSFLGGGGVGSPLHF.

The rearrangement links TRBV5-4 to TRBJ1-1, with 7 bases lining up with TRBD1. Germline V gene data show CDR1 as SGHNT and CDR2 as YYREEE (reference sequence). The CDR3 spans 15 residues. V was clipped by 4 bases and J by 0 bases; unmatched bases: 6. CDR3 amino acids: CASSPGGDLNTEAFF. As DNA, the CDR3 is TGTGCCAGCAGCCCAGGGGGGGATTTGAACACTGAAGCTTTCTTT.

This sequence joins TRBV9 and TRBJ2-7, with D perhaps matching TRBD1 or TRBD2 (5 bases each). The germline V gene has CDR1 SGDLS and CDR2 YYNGEE. The CDR3 contains 15 residues. V lost 4 bases, J lost 1 base, and 15 bases lay in between. DNA of the CDR3: TGTGCCAGCAGCCCCACGGTGGGGGATTCCTACGAGCAGTACTTC. Its protein is CASSPTVGDSYEQYF.

The chain is built from TRBV6-2 or TRBV6-3 and TRBJ1-5, with TRBD1 as a possible D gene (5 bases). CDR1 MNHEY and CDR2 SVGEGT come from the germline V gene. The V end lost 2 bases, the J end lost 2 bases, and 10 bases lay between the germline ends. The CDR3 has 15 residues. CDR3 nucleotide sequence: TGTGCCAGCAGTTACCAGGGAGGTGGCAATCAGCCCCAGCATTTT. Translating gives CASSYQGGGNQPQHF.

This sequence joins TRBV5-1 and TRBJ2-2, with 8 nucleotides matching TRBD1. The CDR3 runs 17 residues. Looked up from germline, CDR1 is SGHRS and CDR2 is YFSETQ. The J segment lost 0 bases and the V segment lost 1 base, leaving 5 bases of the junction unmatched. The CDR3 protein is CASSLKSGGANTGELFF. In nucleotides, the CDR3 is TGCGCCAGCAGCTTGAAATCAGGGGGCGCGAACACCGGGGAGCTGTTTTTT.

For this clone: This specimen includes other DNA sequences encoding the same CDR3. The chain has TRBV30 and TRBJ1-5; D is unclear. V dropped 0 bases and J dropped 1 base, with 4 bases sitting between them. The CDR3 spans 13 residues. Germline V lookup: CDR1 GTSNPN, CDR2 SVGIG (reference sequence). Here the CDR3 reads CAWSVGSNQPQHF. As DNA, the CDR3 is TGTGCCTGGAGTGTAGGGAGCAATCAGCCCCAGCATTTT.

The rearrangement links TRBV5-4 to TRBJ2-5; 14 bases are shared with TRBD2. The CDR3 spans 17 residues. V lost 4 bases, J lost 0 bases, and 5 bases stayed unmatched. CDR1 is SGHNT and CDR2 is YYREEE in the germline V gene (reference sequence). The CDR3 coding sequence is TGTGCCAGCAGCCGAGGACTAGCGGGGGGCAACCAAGAGACCCAGTACTTC. It specifies CASSRGLAGGNQETQYF.